The 23 T cell receptor beta chains presented below share a single source sample, sequenced in a study of blood T cells in healthy people across ages. Next came a second PCR, run for about 7 to 11 cycles, which used a sample-barcoded 5' primer along with a J-beta primer mix. TCRdb re-called the 5' RACE reads with MiXCR, one entry per CDR3 protein. The data show 550,000 to 650,000 distinct CDR3 sequences, around 31% seen once. Input material: blood. The receptors come from a woman of 80 years or more in good health.

The count of this clonotype is one. V is TRBV9 and J is TRBJ2-3; 8 bases map to TRBD1. The ends lost 4 bases at V and 3 bases at J; junction bases unmatched: 10. The CDR3 extends over 16 amino acids. Germline assignment: CDR1 SGDLS and CDR2 YYNGEE. The CDR3 bases are TGTGCCAGCAGCATCCGACAGGGGTTGGGGACAGATACGCAGTATTTT. The encoded protein is CASSIRQGLGTDTQYF. Filled out from reference TRBV9 and TRBJ2-3, the complete variable domain reads DSGVTQTPKHLITATGQRVTLRCSPRSGDLSVYWYQQSLDQGLQFLIQYYNGEERAKGNILERFSAQQFPDLHSELNLSSLELGDSALYFCASSIRQGLGTDTQYFGPGTRLTVL.

The genes are TRBV10-3 and TRBJ2-2, with D tentatively TRBD1 (5 bases). The CDR3 sequence is 16 residues long. V was shortened by 0 bases and J by 3 bases, with 11 bases between the two germline ends. CDR1 is ENHRY, CDR2 SYGVKD, per germline. CDR3 protein: CAISESGRADTGELFF. Here the CDR3 DNA reads TGTGCCATCAGTGAGTCGGGCAGGGCGGACACCGGGGAGCTGTTTTTT.

In its sample, this clonotype was seen many times. The chain recombines TRBV5-1 with TRBJ1-1; D gene ambiguous. V shed 0 bases and J shed 0 bases, with 6 bases lying between them. There are 14 residues in the CDR3. CDR1 is SGHRS and CDR2 is YFSETQ in the germline V gene. The CDR3 DNA sequence: TGCGCCAGCAGCTTGGACGGGATGAACACTGAAGCTTTCTTT. Encoded protein: CASSLDGMNTEAFF. Filled out from reference TRBV5-1 and TRBJ1-1, the complete variable domain reads KAGVTQTPRYLIKTRGQQVTLSCSPISGHRSVSWYQQTPGQGLQFLFEYFSETQRNKGNFPGRFSGRQFSNSRSEMNVSTLELGDSALYLCASSLDGMNTEAFFGQGTRLTVV.

In its sample, this clonotype was seen many times. V is TRBV6-6 and J is TRBJ2-4, with TRBD1 matching 10 bases. The V segment lost 4 bases and the J segment 6 bases; nucleotides outside the gene matches: 6. CDR3 size: 15 residues. Germline values: CDR1 MNHNY, CDR2 SVGAGI (reference sequence). The CDR3: CASSSYRDRGNIQYF. CDR3 sequence (DNA): TGTGCCAGCAGTTCCTACCGGGACAGGGGAAACATTCAGTACTTC.

To note about this clonotype: A much larger clone differs by one base, so this may be a read error. V is TRBV9 and J is TRBJ2-7, with TRBD2 identical over 14 bases. V was pared by 7 bases and J by 7 bases, with 19 bases of the junction left unmatched. CDR1 is SGDLS and CDR2 is YYNGEE in the germline V gene. This CDR3 region has 18 residues. Here the CDR3 reads CASGAGTSGGPLIEEQYF. The DNA of the CDR3 is TGTGCCAGCGGCGCCGGGACTAGCGGGGGCCCTTTGATAGAGGAGCAGTACTTC.

The chain employs TRBV7-2 and TRBJ2-1, with TRBD2 matching 9 bases. Trimming removed 2 bases from V and 5 bases from J; junction bases left unmatched: 7. This CDR3 region has 16 residues. Germline V lookup: CDR1 SGHTA, CDR2 FQGNSA. CDR3: CASSLSRTSVNNEQFF. The CDR3 nucleotides read TGTGCCAGCAGCTTATCCAGGACTAGCGTTAACAATGAGCAGTTCTTC.

This clonotype was counted many times. The chain uses TRBV11-2 and TRBJ2-7; no firm D call. Trimming removed 5 bases at V and 2 bases at J, with 10 bases between. CDR1 SGHAT and CDR2 FQNNGV come from the germline V gene. The CDR3 length is 13 residues. In DNA form, the CDR3 reads TGTGCCAGCAGCCAAAGCAGCGCCTACGAGCAGTACTTC. It is translated as CASSQSSAYEQYF.

There are many counts of this clonotype. The V and J genes are TRBV11-1 and TRBJ2-7; a possible D gene is TRBD1 (5 bases). CDR3 length equals 14 residues. The V end was cut by 4 bases, the J end by 5 bases, with 15 bases between. Germline assignment: CDR1 SGHAT and CDR2 FQDESV (reference sequence). As DNA, the CDR3 is TGTGCCAGCAGCTCGTGGGGCCTCCTCGACGAGCAGTACTTC. It translates to CASSSWGLLDEQYF.

Ten or more counts support this clonotype. V is TRBV6-1 and J is TRBJ2-7, with 9 bases matching TRBD1. The CDR3 extends over 17 amino acids. The V segment lost 4 bases and the J segment 3 bases; nucleotides outside the gene matches: 13. Germline V gene sequence: CDR1 MNHNS, CDR2 SASEGT. This chain's CDR3 is CASSAHPRGTGSYEQYF. CDR3 bases: TGTGCCAGCAGTGCCCATCCACGCGGGACAGGGAGCTACGAGCAGTACTTC.

Turning to this clonotype: Since a much larger clone is just one base distant, this may be a read error. This chain uses TRBV5-6 with TRBJ1-2; D remains ambiguous. Germline V gives CDR1 SGHDT, CDR2 YYEEEE. The CDR3 length is 13 residues. The CDR3 reads CASGLMHSHGYTF. For the CDR3, the DNA is TGTGCCAGCGGCTTGATGCATTCTCATGGCTACACCTTC.

The sample holds many counts of this clonotype. The chain couples TRBV7-2 to TRBJ1-6; TRBD1 matches 8 bases. The CDR3 totals 16 residues. J gave up 10 bases and V 5 bases, and 13 bases lay outside the gene matches. Germline V gene sequence: CDR1 SGHTA, CDR2 FQGNSA. DNA for the CDR3: TGTGCCAGCAGCCGAATTGCCGGGACAGGAGGATCACCCCTCCACTTT. Translated, it gives CASSRIAGTGGSPLHF. The full variable domain, with the rest looked up from reference TRBV7-2 and TRBJ1-6, is GAGVSQSPSNKVTEKGKDVELRCDPISGHTALYWYRQSLGQGLEFLIYFQGNSAPDKSGLPSDRFSAERTGGSVSTLTIQRTQQEDSAVYLCASSRIAGTGGSPLHFGNGTRLTVT.

This clonotype was seen ten or more times. V and J are TRBV20-1 and TRBJ2-3, with 8 bases fitting TRBD2. Germline-derived CDR1 and CDR2 are DFQATT and SNEGSKA (reference sequence). This CDR3 has 17 residues. Germline trimming cut 6 bases from V and 4 bases from J; bases unmatched to any gene: 18. CDR3 loop: CSALFAHFAGGPDTQYF. CDR3 DNA sequence: TGCAGTGCCCTTTTTGCCCACTTCGCGGGGGGACCAGATACGCAGTATTTT.

This clonotype was found many times. The chain is built from TRBV5-1 and TRBJ2-7; tentatively, D is TRBD1 (5 bases). Per the germline V gene, CDR1 is SGHRS and CDR2 is YFSETQ. The CDR3 is 13 residues long. The V gene lost 4 bases and the J gene lost 5 bases, with 13 bases spanning the gap. CDR3 protein: CASSTLQGNEQYF. CDR3 DNA sequence: TGCGCCAGCAGCACACTCCAGGGAAACGAGCAGTACTTC.

For this clonotype: Given a much more abundant clone one base away, this may be a read error. This rearrangement joins TRBV12-3 or TRBV12-4 to TRBJ2-1; 8 nucleotides agree with TRBD2. The CDR3 extends over 12 amino acids. The V segment lost 10 bases and the J segment 14 bases; nucleotides outside the gene matches: 13. CDR3: CATQPGRAGEFF. In DNA form, the CDR3 reads TGTGCCACTCAACCGGGACGAGCGGGGGAGTTCTTC.

Ten or more counts support this clonotype. This sequence joins TRBV20-1 and TRBJ2-4; 10 nucleotides agree with TRBD1. The CDR3 totals 15 residues. The germline V gene has CDR1 DFQATT and CDR2 SNEGSKA (reference sequence). V was pared by 2 bases and J by 6 bases, with 7 bases of the junction left unmatched. The CDR3 nucleotides are TGCAGTGCTAGACCGGGACAGGGGATAGGAAACATTCAGTACTTC. This translates into CSARPGQGIGNIQYF.

This clonotype was found a few times. One junction end disagrees with the germline gene, perhaps due to a read error. The V call is TRBV6-2 or TRBV6-3, the J call TRBJ2-3; 10 bases are a match to TRBD2. CDR3 length equals 17 residues. Per germline, CDR1 MNHEY and CDR2 SVGEGT. The CDR3 is CANSHTSGAPGTDTQYF. The CDR3 bases are TGTGCCAACAGTCATACTAGCGGGGCGCCCGGCACAGATACGCAGTATTTT.

This clonotype was found a few times. The rearrangement joins TRBV19 to TRBJ2-3; D possibly uses TRBD1 or TRBD2 (5 bases each). The germline V gene has CDR1 LNHDA and CDR2 SQIVND (reference sequence). V shed 3 bases and J shed 0 bases, with 10 bases lying between them. This CDR3 contains 15 residues. The CDR3 here is CASSMEAGSTDTQYF. CDR3 bases: TGTGCCAGTAGTATGGAGGCAGGGAGCACAGATACGCAGTATTTT.

This clonotype was detected many times. A much larger clone is a single base away; this may be a read error. V and J are TRBV6-2 or TRBV6-3 and TRBJ2-1; D is perhaps TRBD2 (6 bases). CDR1 and CDR2 (germline): MNHEY, SVGEGT. The CDR3 is 13 residues long. Trimming left V 7 bases short and J 7 bases short, with 14 bases between. This CDR3 reads CASMAGGWNEQFF. The CDR3 coding sequence is TGTGCCAGCATGGCTGGGGGGTGGAATGAGCAGTTCTTC.

This clonotype has more than one count but fewer than ten. The CDR3 DNA follows: TGTGCCAGCAGTTCCTCGACAGGGGGCTACACTGAAGCTTTCTTT. Translating it yields CASSSSTGGYTEAFF. The chain couples TRBV7-9 to TRBJ1-1; 10 positions agree with TRBD1. The length of the CDR3 is 15 residues. V dropped 6 bases and J dropped 3; count of bases not matched to a gene: 7. Germline values: CDR1 SEHNR, CDR2 FQNEAQ (reference sequence).

This clonotype was seen at least ten times. This chain links TRBV7-6 with TRBJ2-7; the D is unclear. This CDR3 has 12 amino acids. With 2 bases removed from V and 2 bases from J, the gap between germline ends came to 4 bases. The germline CDR1 and CDR2 sequences are SGHVS and FNYEAQ. This CDR3 reads CASSLSAYEQYF. In DNA form, the CDR3 reads TGTGCCAGCAGCTTATCTGCCTACGAGCAGTACTTC.

In this sample, this clonotype turned up many times. The chain links TRBV4-1 to TRBJ2-7; D is possibly TRBD1 (6 bases). Trimming cost V 3 bases and J 2 bases, with 14 bases left between them. This CDR3 is built from 15 residues. Germline assignment: CDR1 MGHRA and CDR2 YSYEKL. CDR3: CASSQSDSGPYEQYF. The CDR3 DNA follows: TGCGCCAGCAGCCAGTCGGACAGCGGTCCCTACGAGCAGTACTTC.

This clonotype has only a few counts. The chain couples TRBV5-1 to TRBJ1-6, with TRBD1 matching over 9 bases. This CDR3 has 15 amino acids. Per the germline V gene, CDR1 is SGHRS and CDR2 is YFSETQ. V shed 4 bases, J shed 7 bases, and the junction held 6 bases outside the gene matches. The CDR3 protein is CASSRGQGSNSPLHF. The CDR3 nucleotides read TGCGCCAGCAGCCGGGGACAGGGATCCAATTCACCCCTCCACTTT. The full variable domain, with the rest looked up from reference TRBV5-1 and TRBJ1-6, is KAGVTQTPRYLIKTRGQQVTLSCSPISGHRSVSWYQQTPGQGLQFLFEYFSETQRNKGNFPGRFSGRQFSNSRSEMNVSTLELGDSALYLCASSRGQGSNSPLHFGNGTRLTVT.

The J gene is TRBJ2-1, the V gene TRBV12-3 or TRBV12-4; TRBD1 matches 10 bases. The V gene end was trimmed by 5 bases and the J gene end by 3 bases; junction bases not matched to a gene: 7. CDR3 length: 16 amino acids. CDR3 sequence: CASSDRGLSLYNEQFF. As DNA, the CDR3 is TGTGCCAGCAGTGACAGGGGGCTGTCCCTCTACAATGAGCAGTTCTTC.